This T cell receptor beta chain comes out of a study of blood T cell repertoires in COVID-19. Looking at the study overall: T cells, B-cell-depleted T cells, or PBMCs provided the cDNA or gDNA that served as material.

V was pared by 8 bases and J by 5 bases, with 5 bases of the junction left unmatched. The germline V gene encodes CDR1 SNHLY and CDR2 FYNNEI. This CDR3 is 12 amino acids long. How the authors handled the data: Reference gene primer amplification yielded estimated nucleated cell counts. Assay: immunoSEQ multiplex PCR; the TCRdb copy retains only in-frame clones and omits some. The D gene and trimming were derived from the DNA, and the V and J assignments and clone size from that table. In the table there are 200,000 to 250,000 clones, roughly 86% of which are singletons. Those who participated ranged in age from about 18 to 89 years and resided in approximately 23 US areas. Participants' reported clinical history set cohort assignment.

This sequence was found in a woman in her twenties or thirties with acute COVID-19. Sequenced material: PBMCs or T cells enriched from blood (not recorded which). The chain links TRBV2 to TRBJ2-5, with 7 bases lining up with TRBD2. This CDR3 is CASGSGGETQYF. For the CDR3, the DNA is TGTGCCAGCGGTTCGGGGGGTGAGACCCAGTACTTC.